Below, 31 T cell receptor beta chains from the same sample are listed, as sequenced in a study of blood T cells in healthy people across ages. A J-beta primer mix and a sample-barcoded 5' primer were used in a second PCR of about 7 to 12 cycles. In TCRdb, the 5' RACE reads were re-called with MiXCR into one record per CDR3 protein. The sample contains approximately 600,000 distinct CDR3 sequences, approximately 59% of which appear only once. Sequenced material: blood. These TCRs come from a man in his sixties in good health.

The sample holds a few counts of this clonotype. The rearrangement uses TRBV28 and TRBJ2-5; D is unresolved. Trimming shortened V by 2 bases and J by 5 bases, and 12 bases separated the two germline ends. The germline V gene has CDR1 MDHEN and CDR2 SYDVKM. The CDR3 covers 14 residues. Here the CDR3 reads CASSLDFEQETQYF. CDR3 in DNA: TGTGCCAGCAGTTTAGATTTTGAGCAGGAGACCCAGTACTTC.

This clonotype was seen a few times. The chain carries TRBV6-5 and TRBJ1-2; TRBD1 agrees at 10 bases. CDR1 MNHEY and CDR2 SVGAGI come from the germline V gene. There are 15 residues in the CDR3. V gave up 2 bases and J gave up 2 bases; unmatched junction bases: 2. The CDR3 bases are TGTGCCAGCAGTTACGGGACAGGGGTGAACTATGGCTACACCTTC. Translation gives CASSYGTGVNYGYTF.

This sequence joins TRBV20-1 and TRBJ1-6; D is possibly TRBD1 (6 bases). CDR3 length: 15 residues. Germline CDR1 and CDR2: DFQATT and SNEGSKA (reference sequence). Trimming cost V 1 base and J 9 bases, with 16 bases left between them. The CDR3 nucleotides are TGCAGTGCTAGAGGTTCAGCAGGGGATAGTTCACCCCTCCACTTT. Translated: CSARGSAGDSSPLHF.

The CDR3 region is CASTIGQGTTGELFF. The CDR3 nucleotides read TGTGCCAGCACTATAGGACAGGGGACGACCGGGGAGCTGTTTTTT. This chain joins TRBV9 and TRBJ2-2; 9 nucleotides line up with TRBD1. The ends lost 6 bases at V and 5 bases at J; junction bases unmatched: 8. Germline CDR1 reads SGDLS; CDR2 reads YYNGEE. The CDR3 consists of 15 residues.

This clonotype was counted a few times. This rearrangement joins TRBV20-1 to TRBJ2-7; TRBD2 matches at 8 bases. Trimming cost V 3 bases and J 2 bases; bases outside gene matches: 9. Germline V gene sequence: CDR1 DFQATT, CDR2 SNEGSKA (reference sequence). The CDR3 loop spans 15 amino acids. The CDR3 DNA sequence: TGCAGTGCTAGGCCCTTAACTAGCGGACCCTACGAGCAGTACTTC. Protein product: CSARPLTSGPYEQYF.

V gene TRBV3-1 combines with J gene TRBJ2-2, with D perhaps given as TRBD1 or TRBD2 (7 bases each). Germline assignment: CDR1 LGHDT and CDR2 YNNKEL (reference sequence). This CDR3 spans 19 amino acids. Trimming pared 4 bases from V and 4 bases from J, leaving 25 bases between. The CDR3 DNA is TGTGCCAGCAGCCCGGGGACAACGACAGGGAGGGCTGGCACCGGGGAGCTGTTTTTT. It translates to CASSPGTTTGRAGTGELFF.

This clonotype occurred a few times. V usage is TRBV4-2 and J usage is TRBJ2-1; 10 bases map to TRBD1. The CDR3 contains 14 residues. Germline CDR1 LGHNA, CDR2 YNFKEQ. Trimming took 3 bases from V and 6 from J; bases not matched to a gene: 2. For the CDR3, the DNA is TGTGCCAGCAGCCACGGGACAGGGGTCAATGAGCAGTTCTTC. Translating gives CASSHGTGVNEQFF.

This clonotype was counted between two and nine times. This rearrangement joins TRBV5-1 to TRBJ2-3; D possibly corresponds to TRBD2 (5 bases). V shed 1 base and J shed 2 bases, with 8 bases lying between them. This CDR3 contains 14 residues. Germline lookup yields CDR1 SGHRS and CDR2 YFSETQ. CDR3 nucleotide sequence: TGCGCCAGCAGCTTGCGGACTTCCACAGATACGCAGTATTTT. It translates to CASSLRTSTDTQYF. The complete variable domain, with remaining parts taken from reference TRBV5-1 and TRBJ2-3, reads KAGVTQTPRYLIKTRGQQVTLSCSPISGHRSVSWYQQTPGQGLQFLFEYFSETQRNKGNFPGRFSGRQFSNSRSEMNVSTLELGDSALYLCASSLRTSTDTQYFGPGTRLTVL.

There are a few counts of this clonotype. The V call is TRBV29-1, the J call TRBJ1-1; 9 bases match TRBD1. Germline-derived CDR1 and CDR2 are SQVTM and ANQGSEA. The CDR3 sequence is 11 residues long. V dropped 7 bases and J dropped 7; count of bases not matched to a gene: 4. The CDR3 DNA follows: TGCAGCGGGGGACAGGGCGGTGAAGCTTTCTTT. Amino acids: CSGGQGGEAFF.

This rearrangement joins TRBV10-3 to TRBJ1-1; D gene ambiguous. This CDR3 is built from 16 residues. Trimming left V 8 bases short and J 1 base short, with 20 bases between. Germline V gives CDR1 ENHRY, CDR2 SYGVKD. DNA for the CDR3: TGTGCCATCGCCCGGGGAGAGGAGGGCGGGAACACTGAAGCTTTCTTT. Translating gives CAIARGEEGGNTEAFF.

V usage is TRBV27 and J usage is TRBJ2-7, with D tentatively TRBD2 (7 bases). There are 16 residues in the CDR3. The germline V gene encodes CDR1 MNHEY and CDR2 SMNVEV (reference sequence). V was pared by 4 bases and J by 3 bases, with 19 bases between. The CDR3 is CASSSALARGNYEQYF. For the CDR3, the DNA is TGTGCCAGCAGTTCTGCACTAGCGAGGGGGAACTACGAGCAGTACTTC.

The chain couples TRBV7-2 to TRBJ2-5; a possible D gene is TRBD2 (5 bases). CDR1 and CDR2 (germline): SGHTA, FQGNSA. V gave up 1 base and J gave up 7 bases, with 13 bases separating them. This CDR3 is built from 14 residues. The CDR3 reads CASSLGRVPGTQYF. CDR3 in DNA: TGTGCCAGCAGCTTAGGGCGGGTCCCGGGGACCCAGTACTTC.

The chain uses TRBV6-2 or TRBV6-3 and TRBJ2-6; D is possibly TRBD1 or TRBD2 (5 bases each). With 7 bases removed from V and 0 bases from J, the gap between germline ends came to 19 bases. The germline gives CDR1 MNHEY, CDR2 SVGEGT. The CDR3 is 18 amino acids. CDR3: CASTSGLAPSSGANVLTF. DNA of the CDR3: TGTGCCAGCACCTCGGGGCTAGCTCCGAGCTCTGGGGCCAACGTCCTGACTTTC.

As DNA, the CDR3 is TGCAGTGCCCCGGATGAGAGGCCCTACGAGCAGTACTTC. It codes for CSAPDERPYEQYF. This rearrangement joins TRBV20-1 to TRBJ2-7; D unresolved. In germline, CDR1 is DFQATT, CDR2 SNEGSKA (reference sequence). The CDR3 is 13 residues long. V was pared by 6 bases and J by 2 bases, with 14 bases between.

CDR3 nucleotides: TGCAGCGTTGACCGACAGGGGAGGGAGACCCAGTACTTC. It encodes CSVDRQGRETQYF. The genes are TRBV29-1 and TRBJ2-5; TRBD1 agrees at 8 bases. With 3 bases clipped from V and 5 bases from J, the junction kept 5 bases outside the gene matches. Germline V gene data show CDR1 as SQVTM and CDR2 as ANQGSEA. The CDR3 has 13 amino acids.

This clonotype was picked up a small number of times. This chain connects TRBV20-1 to TRBJ2-4, with D perhaps TRBD1 (5 bases). V gave up 5 bases and J gave up 3 bases, with 11 bases separating them. The CDR3 runs to 13 residues. The germline V gene has CDR1 DFQATT and CDR2 SNEGSKA (reference sequence). The chain's CDR3 is CSAADKSKNIQYF. The CDR3 DNA follows: TGCAGTGCTGCGGACAAGAGCAAAAACATTCAGTACTTC.

The sample holds a few counts of this clonotype. The rearrangement uses TRBV10-3 and TRBJ1-1; TRBD1 might be the D (6 bases). The CDR3 runs 14 residues. Germline V gene lookup returns CDR1 ENHRY and CDR2 SYGVKD. Trimming shortened V by 11 bases and J by 4 bases, and 20 bases separated the two germline ends. DNA of the CDR3: TGTGCCTCCGGGACCGGGGGCGATGGCACTGAAGCTTTCTTT. Translating it yields CASGTGGDGTEAFF.

Notes on this clonotype: An end of the junction differs from the germline gene, which may be a read error. The rearrangement joins TRBV5-1 to TRBJ2-3; D uncertain. This CDR3 contains 18 residues. CDR1 is SGHRS and CDR2 is YFSETQ in the germline V gene. The CDR3 DNA follows: TGCGCCAGCAACTTGGGGATTGGCGGCGGAGTAGAAGCAGATACGCAGTATTTT. Its translation is CASNLGIGGGVEADTQYF.

The chain couples TRBV6-2 or TRBV6-3 to TRBJ2-5, with a possible D match to TRBD2 (7 bases). V gave up 2 bases and J gave up 3 bases, with 16 bases separating them. The CDR3 has 16 residues. Germline loops: CDR1 MNHEY, CDR2 SVGEGT. The CDR3 DNA follows: TGTGCCAGCAGTTACGGGGGGGCTAGCGGAGAAGAGACCCAGTACTTC. This codes for CASSYGGASGEETQYF.

This clonotype was seen a few times. This chain links TRBV2 with TRBJ2-5; D is tentatively TRBD1 or TRBD2 (5 bases each). CDR3 length: 13 amino acids. The V and J ends lost 4 bases and 7 bases respectively, with 13 bases between them. Germline V gives CDR1 SNHLY, CDR2 FYNNEI. The CDR3 loop is CASSGRQSGTQYF. The DNA for the CDR3 is TGTGCCAGCAGTGGGAGACAGAGCGGGACCCAGTACTTC. Full variable domain (missing parts from reference TRBV2 and TRBJ2-5): EPEVTQTPSHQVTQMGQEVILRCVPISNHLYFYWYRQILGQKVEFLVSFYNNEISEKSEIFDDQFSVERPDGSNFTLKIRSTKLEDSAMYFCASSGRQSGTQYFGPGTRLLVL.

The V and J genes are TRBV29-1 and TRBJ2-1; 10 bases are shared with TRBD2. Germline V lookup: CDR1 SQVTM, CDR2 ANQGSEA. V lost 4 bases to trimming and J lost 5 bases; unmatched junction nucleotides: 14. The CDR3 is 17 amino acids. CDR3 protein: CSVVILGLAAENNEQFF. The CDR3 nucleotides are TGCAGCGTTGTTATCTTAGGACTAGCGGCCGAAAACAATGAGCAGTTCTTC.

This clonotype was detected many times. CDR3 DNA: TGTGCCAGCACCCCCCTTCGTGGCAGGAGGAGGGCAGATACGCAGTATTTT. Its protein product is CASTPLRGRRRADTQYF. The chain uses TRBV5-6 and TRBJ2-3, with a tentative D call TRBD2 (6 bases). The CDR3 totals 17 residues. The germline V gene has CDR1 SGHDT and CDR2 YYEEEE. V lost 6 bases and J lost 4, with 24 bases in between.

The chain uses TRBV5-6 and TRBJ2-5, with TRBD1 matching over 7 bases. Germline lookup yields CDR1 SGHDT and CDR2 YYEEEE. V was pared by 3 bases and J by 5 bases, with 13 bases of the junction left unmatched. There are 16 residues in the CDR3. CDR3 nucleotides: TGTGCCAGCAGCTCACGGACAGGATCGCCCATCGAGACCCAGTACTTC. It is translated as CASSSRTGSPIETQYF.

In its sample, this clonotype was seen a few times. The rearrangement links TRBV14 to TRBJ2-7; D unresolved. V lost 2 bases and J lost 5, with 7 bases in between. Germline CDR1 is SGHDN and CDR2 is FVKESK. This CDR3 comprises 12 residues. CDR3 in DNA: TGTGCCAGCAGCCAATTCCAGAACGAGCAGTACTTC. Translating it yields CASSQFQNEQYF.

This clonotype was counted a single time. V gene TRBV20-1 combines with J gene TRBJ2-4, with a weak D call TRBD2 (5 bases). Trimming took 5 bases from V and 5 from J, leaving 13 bases between them. The CDR3 is made up of 13 amino acids. In germline, CDR1 is DFQATT, CDR2 SNEGSKA (reference sequence). CDR3 nucleotide sequence: TGCAGTGCTCGGAGGCGGCCAGAAAACATTCAGTACTTC. It specifies CSARRRPENIQYF.

The chain is built from TRBV5-5 and TRBJ1-1; D is undetermined. CDR1 is SGHKS, CDR2 YYEKEE, per germline (reference sequence). Trimming shortened V by 0 bases and J by 6 bases, and 12 bases separated the two germline ends. The CDR3 length is 14 residues. CDR3 in DNA: TGTGCCAGCAGCTTGGTTGTGGGAGCCCCTGAAGCTTTCTTT. It codes for CASSLVVGAPEAFF.

This chain links TRBV5-1 with TRBJ1-2, with 8 bases identical to TRBD1. Germline V CDR1 and CDR2: SGHRS, YFSETQ. There are 15 residues in the CDR3. V shed 4 bases, J shed 5 bases, and the junction held 10 bases outside the gene matches. DNA of the CDR3: TGCGCCAGCAGCCCGGGACAGGAAGCGGGTTATGGCTACACCTTC. Residues: CASSPGQEAGYGYTF.

This clonotype was counted a single time. This chain joins TRBV7-2 and TRBJ1-1; D might be TRBD1 (5 bases). V lost 5 bases and J 5 bases, leaving 15 bases between the germline ends. The germline gives CDR1 SGHTA, CDR2 FQGNSA. This CDR3 is 14 amino acids long. CDR3 sequence: CASSVPGGRTEAFF. The CDR3 DNA sequence: TGTGCCAGCAGCGTCCCCGGGGGGAGGACTGAAGCTTTCTTT.

The chain combines TRBV10-3 with TRBJ1-6; a possible D gene is TRBD1 (5 bases). The V and J ends lost 6 bases and 7 bases respectively, with 13 bases between them. The CDR3 covers 14 residues. The germline gives CDR1 ENHRY, CDR2 SYGVKD. Here the CDR3 DNA reads TGTGCCATCAGGGACCGGGACGGAAATTCACCCCTCCACTTT. Residues: CAIRDRDGNSPLHF.

The chain uses TRBV5-1 and TRBJ2-5, with 11 bases matching TRBD1. Germline CDR1 SGHRS, CDR2 YFSETQ. This CDR3 is 14 amino acids long. V trimming: 4 bases; J trimming: 5 bases; junction bases outside the gene matches: 4. The CDR3 DNA sequence: TGCGCCAGCAGCCATGGGACAGGGGGGGAGACCCAGTACTTC. This encodes CASSHGTGGETQYF.

This clonotype was counted between two and nine times. V and J are TRBV10-3 and TRBJ2-5, with TRBD2 matching over 11 bases. This CDR3 is built from 15 residues. The J segment lost 2 bases and the V segment lost 3 bases, leaving 2 bases of the junction unmatched. CDR1 is ENHRY, CDR2 SYGVKD, per germline. This CDR3 reads CAISDLAGGQETQYF. The CDR3 region has the DNA TGTGCCATCAGTGATCTAGCGGGGGGTCAAGAGACCCAGTACTTC.